Sequencing of this T cell receptor (beta chain) was carried out in a study of blood T cell repertoires in COVID-19. Study overall: Acute and convalescent COVID-19 specimens originated in the United States, Italy and Spain. Sources were T cells, B-cell-depleted T cells, or PBMCs; the material itself was cDNA or gDNA.

Authors' processing steps: Reference gene primer amplification gave nucleated cell count estimates. Assay used: immunoSEQ multiplex PCR; TCRdb lists only in-frame clones, some missing. Clone size and V and J calls were adopted from that table, with D and trimming inferred from the DNA. The sample lists just under 60,000 clones, 88% occurring once. The specimen sequenced was peripheral blood. This clonotype was obtained from a man in his fifties or sixties with acute or convalescent COVID-19.

DNA of the CDR3: TGTGCCAGCAGTTTAGGGGGCGAGAACACTGAAGCTTTCTTT. It yields the protein CASSLGGENTEAFF. The rearrangement joins TRBV6-5 to TRBJ1-1; 7 bases fit TRBD1. V lost 4 bases, J lost 1 base, and 3 bases stayed unmatched. The germline V gene encodes CDR1 MNHEY and CDR2 SVGAGI. The length of the CDR3 is 14 residues.